A single sample is the source of the 15 T cell receptor beta chains below, sequenced in a study of blood T cell repertoires in COVID-19. Produced via immunoSEQ multiplex PCR; TCRdb's table is partial and in-frame only. The repertoire consists of more than 95,000 clones, with 79% occurring once and the leading ten covering around 37%. Sequenced sample: peripheral blood. The receptors derive from a man aged 35 to 55 with active or convalescent COVID-19.

The chain couples TRBV9 to TRBJ2-2, with D maybe TRBD2 (6 bases). There are 15 residues in the CDR3. Germline V lookup: CDR1 SGDLS, CDR2 YYNGEE. Trimming left V 0 bases short and J 7 bases short, with 13 bases between. Here the CDR3 reads CASSVGGKGFGELFF. The CDR3 nucleotides are TGTGCCAGCAGCGTAGGCGGGAAAGGGTTCGGGGAGCTGTTTTTT.

A few counts support this clone. This chain joins TRBV9 and TRBJ1-1; D might be TRBD1 (5 bases). Germline assignment: CDR1 SGDLS and CDR2 YYNGEE. The V end was cut by 0 bases, the J end by 3 bases, with 12 bases between. CDR3 size: 15 residues. The CDR3 nucleotides read TGTGCCAGCAGCGTAGATGGGAGGGGCGACACTGAAGCTTTCTTT. This sequence encodes CASSVDGRGDTEAFF.

The gene calls are TRBV6-5 and TRBJ2-1; 11 bases line up with TRBD2. Trimming took 6 bases from V and 14 from J; bases not matched to a gene: 12. CDR1 and CDR2 (germline): MNHEY, SVGAGI. The CDR3 contains 14 residues. CDR3 DNA sequence: TGTGCCAGCAGCAGCATCACTAGCGGGAGTCGTAAGTTCTTC. Its translation: CASSSITSGSRKFF.

The chain employs TRBV2 and TRBJ2-7; 8 nucleotides line up with TRBD2. The length of the CDR3 is 14 residues. J gave up 1 base and V 3 bases, and 2 bases lay outside the gene matches. Per the germline V gene, CDR1 is SNHLY and CDR2 is FYNNEI. CDR3 sequence reads: CASSDGGRSYEQYF. CDR3 nucleotides: TGTGCCAGCAGTGACGGCGGGAGGTCCTACGAGCAGTACTTC.

This chain joins TRBV7-2 and TRBJ1-2, with D maybe TRBD1 (6 bases). V lost 1 base and J 6 bases, leaving 12 bases between the germline ends. Germline lookup yields CDR1 SGHTA and CDR2 FQGNSA. CDR3 size: 14 residues. CDR3: CASSLGRTANGYTF. DNA of the CDR3: TGTGCCAGCAGCTTAGGACGGACAGCCAATGGCTACACCTTC.

The chain employs TRBV15 and TRBJ2-7; TRBD1 aligns across 8 bases. The ends lost 1 base at V and 5 bases at J; junction bases unmatched: 10. This CDR3 region has 16 residues. Germline V gene data show CDR1 as LNHNV and CDR2 as YYDKDF (reference sequence). The CDR3 nucleotides are TGTGCCACCAGCAGAGCGGCGTGGAGGACAGGGAACGAGCAGTACTTC. Translation gives CATSRAAWRTGNEQYF.

The V gene is TRBV5-1, the J gene TRBJ2-3, with D maybe TRBD2 (5 bases). This CDR3 is 14 amino acids long. Germline CDR1 is SGHRS and CDR2 is YFSETQ. The V and J ends lost 5 bases and 0 bases respectively, with 10 bases between them. CDR3 amino acids: CASSRGSSTDTQYF. CDR3 DNA sequence: TGCGCCAGCAGTAGAGGGTCTAGCACAGATACGCAGTATTTT.

CDR3 protein: CASSRGGTTEAFF. The DNA of the CDR3 is TGTGCCAGCAGCAGAGGGGGTACCACTGAAGCTTTCTTT. V usage is TRBV5-6 and J usage is TRBJ1-1; D is perhaps TRBD1 (6 bases). In germline, CDR1 is SGHDT, CDR2 YYEEEE. V was shortened by 4 bases and J by 4 bases, with 11 bases between the two germline ends. The CDR3 loop spans 13 amino acids.

The rearrangement links TRBV9 to TRBJ2-3, with TRBD1 matching 8 bases. Looked up from germline, CDR1 is SGDLS and CDR2 is YYNGEE. V lost 4 bases to trimming and J lost 3 bases; unmatched junction nucleotides: 10. The CDR3 spans 16 residues. The CDR3 reads CASSQPTGEFTDTQYF. For the CDR3, the DNA is TGTGCCAGCAGCCAGCCGACAGGGGAATTTACAGATACGCAGTATTTT.

This chain connects TRBV6-2 or TRBV6-3 to TRBJ2-1; 9 bases match TRBD1. There are 18 residues in the CDR3. The junction had 15 bases not matched to a gene; V was cut back by 6 bases and J by 3 bases. CDR1 MNHEY and CDR2 SVGEGT come from the germline V gene. CDR3 residues: CASSLRPGTGRVYNEQFF. The CDR3 DNA reads TGTGCCAGCAGCCTACGTCCCGGGACAGGGAGAGTCTACAATGAGCAGTTCTTC.

This chain joins TRBV5-6 and TRBJ1-2; D might be TRBD1 (5 bases). Germline CDR1 and CDR2: SGHDT and YYEEEE. Trimming stripped 2 bases from V and 2 bases from J, with 13 bases between. CDR3 size: 15 residues. CDR3 sequence reads: CASSFRPGLNYGYTF. CDR3 nucleotide sequence: TGTGCCAGCAGCTTTAGACCGGGACTGAACTATGGCTACACCTTC.

The chain carries TRBV6-5 and TRBJ1-1, with a tentative D call TRBD1 (6 bases). V gave up 2 bases and J gave up 10 bases, with 11 bases separating them. The germline V gene has CDR1 MNHEY and CDR2 SVGAGI. This CDR3 comprises 12 residues. CDR3 bases: TGTGCCAGCAGTTACCCGGACAGTCGAGCTTTCTTT. Amino acids: CASSYPDSRAFF.

The rearrangement uses TRBV29-1 and TRBJ2-7; 7 bases match TRBD1. V trimming: 7 bases; J trimming: 0 bases; junction bases outside the gene matches: 6. The CDR3 spans 13 residues. Looked up from germline, CDR1 is SQVTM and CDR2 is ANQGSEA. The chain's CDR3 is CSARQGSSYEQYF. CDR3 nucleotides: TGCAGCGCCCGACAGGGAAGCTCCTACGAGCAGTACTTC.

This chain uses TRBV25-1 with TRBJ1-2, with TRBD1 matching over 11 bases. CDR3 length equals 17 residues. The germline V gene encodes CDR1 MGHDK and CDR2 SYGVNS. V lost 3 bases to trimming and J lost 6 bases; unmatched junction nucleotides: 12. The CDR3, as DNA: TGTGCCAGCAGTGACCGCGGACAGGGGGCTCACCCAAATGGCTACACCTTC. Residues: CASSDRGQGAHPNGYTF.

This chain joins TRBV7-2 and TRBJ1-5; D unclear. The germline CDR1 and CDR2 sequences are SGHTA and FQGNSA. Trimming took 3 bases from V and 4 from J, leaving 10 bases between them. This CDR3 comprises 14 residues. The CDR3, as DNA: TGTGCCAGCAGCTTTAGGTCACAGAATCAGCCCCAGCATTTT. Amino acids: CASSFRSQNQPQHF. The variable domain in full, completed from reference TRBV7-2 and TRBJ1-5, reads GAGVSQSPSNKVTEKGKDVELRCDPISGHTALYWYRQSLGQGLEFLIYFQGNSAPDKSGLPSDRFSAERTGGSVSTLTIQRTQQEDSAVYLCASSFRSQNQPQHFGDGTRLSIL.